Shown below are 25 T cell receptor beta chains from a single sample sequenced in a study of OX40 agonist ivuxolimab in advanced cancers. Library prep was done by the immunoSEQ multiplex PCR assay. TCRdb re-hosts the immuneACCESS table, in-frame sequences only. Its copies lack some clones; in the studies checked, an unresolved V gene accounts for under half of them, and the cause for the rest is not known. The sample profile shows about 120,000 clones; 75% to 90% of them were found once. Around 0.55% of the sample is taken by the ten largest. The material sequenced was CD4+ or CD8+ T cells sorted from blood, taken in a trial of the OX40 agonist ivuxolimab. Source of these receptors: an adult with an advanced solid tumor such as melanoma, head and neck, liver or kidney cancer.

The V gene is TRBV5-6, the J gene TRBJ2-7; weak D call: TRBD2 (6 bases). CDR1 is SGHDT, CDR2 YYEEEE, per germline. V was trimmed by 0 bases and J by 2 bases, leaving 18 bases between them. There are 17 residues in the CDR3. The CDR3: CASSLADETGEPYEQYF. The DNA for the CDR3 is TGTGCCAGCAGCTTGGCCGATGAGACGGGGGAACCCTACGAGCAGTACTTC. Drawing the rest from reference TRBV5-6 and TRBJ2-7, the complete variable domain is DAGVTQSPTHLIKTRGQQVTLRCSPKSGHDTVSWYQQALGQGPQFIFQYYEEEERQRGNFPDRFSGHQFPNYSSELNVNALLLGDSALYLCASSLADETGEPYEQYFGPGTRLTVT.

There are a few counts of this clone. The rearrangement links TRBV5-1 to TRBJ1-2; TRBD1 aligns across 8 bases. With V trimmed by 4 bases and J by 4 bases, 9 bases remained unmatched. The CDR3 runs to 15 residues. The germline V gene has CDR1 SGHRS and CDR2 YFSETQ. The CDR3 coding sequence is TGCGCCAGCAGCGCCACAGGGGGGGAGATCTATGGCTACACCTTC. This translates into CASSATGGEIYGYTF.

Here the CDR3 reads CASSPTTDPTQYF. The CDR3 region has the DNA TGTGCCAGCTCACCTACGACGGACCCGACTCAGTACTTC. The genes are TRBV18 and TRBJ2-5, with D hard to call. V lost 3 bases and J 11 bases, leaving 16 bases between the germline ends. In germline, CDR1 is KGHSH, CDR2 LQKENI. CDR3 length equals 13 residues.

The chain combines TRBV28 with TRBJ1-5; D not certain. Between the trimmed V and J ends, which lost 8 bases and 0 bases, there was a span of 14 bases. CDR1 is MDHEN and CDR2 is SYDVKM in the germline V gene. The CDR3 covers 15 residues. CDR3: CASSKRRDSNQPQHF. DNA for the CDR3: TGTGCCAGCTCAAAGAGGAGGGATAGCAATCAGCCCCAGCATTTT.

The chain combines TRBV7-2 with TRBJ2-7; perhaps TRBD2 as D (6 bases). Germline values: CDR1 SGHTA, CDR2 FQGNSA. Trimming took 5 bases from V and 7 from J, leaving 21 bases between them. The CDR3 has 15 residues. This CDR3 reads CASSQKGLLTGEQYF. The DNA for the CDR3 is TGTGCCAGCAGCCAAAAGGGACTCCTCACGGGGGAGCAGTACTTC.

The chain couples TRBV7-2 to TRBJ2-7; D is possibly TRBD2 (5 bases). From germline, CDR1 is SGHTA and CDR2 FQGNSA. Trimming stripped 3 bases from V and 1 base from J, with 7 bases between. There are 13 residues in the CDR3. The CDR3 nucleotides are TGTGCCAGCAGCTTGAGCGGATCCTACGAGCAGTACTTC. This codes for CASSLSGSYEQYF.

A note on this clone: At one of its ends the junction is not consistent with the germline gene, which may arise from a read error. Other DNA variants within this sample encode the same CDR3. The V and J genes are TRBV19 and TRBJ2-3; D might be TRBD1 or TRBD2, each matching 5 bases. Germline lookup yields CDR1 LNHDA and CDR2 SQIVND (reference sequence). The CDR3 contains 14 residues. The CDR3 coding sequence is TGTGCTAGTAGTTGGGAAGAGGGGACAGATACGCAGTATTTT. Residues: CASSWEEGTDTQYF.

This chain uses TRBV11-2 with TRBJ2-2; TRBD2 might be the D (5 bases). Trimming pared 5 bases from V and 6 bases from J, leaving 13 bases between. Looked up from germline, CDR1 is SGHAT and CDR2 is FQNNGV. CDR3 length: 14 amino acids. This CDR3 is CASSAGLPPGELFF. The CDR3 coding sequence is TGTGCCAGCAGCGCCGGACTCCCCCCCGGGGAGCTGTTTTTT.

V gene TRBV2 combines with J gene TRBJ2-7; no clear D. The CDR3 consists of 12 residues. The germline gives CDR1 SNHLY, CDR2 FYNNEI. V was trimmed by 8 bases and J by 4 bases, leaving 12 bases between them. In DNA form, the CDR3 reads TGTGCCAGCGAGTCACGGGCTTACGAGCAGTACTTC. Translated: CASESRAYEQYF.

In this sample, this clone turned up a few times. The chain recombines TRBV19 with TRBJ2-2, with D possibly TRBD1 on 6 matching bases. V was clipped by 3 bases and J by 5 bases, with 13 bases between them. Germline loops: CDR1 LNHDA, CDR2 SQIVND (reference sequence). The CDR3 is 15 residues long. This chain's CDR3 is CASSMFQGRTGELFF. CDR3 DNA: TGTGCCAGTAGTATGTTTCAGGGGCGGACCGGGGAGCTGTTTTTT. Full variable domain (remainder filled in from reference TRBV19 and TRBJ2-2): DGGITQSPKYLFRKEGQNVTLSCEQNLNHDAMYWYRQDPGQGLRLIYYSQIVNDFQKGDIAEGYSVSREKKESFPLTVTSAQKNPTAFYLCASSMFQGRTGELFFGEGSRLTVL.

The gene calls are TRBV6-1 and TRBJ2-1; D is perhaps TRBD2 (5 bases). The CDR3 is 14 residues long. Trimming removed 5 bases from V and 6 bases from J, with 14 bases in between. The V gene's germline CDR1 is MNHNS and CDR2 SASEGT. The CDR3 coding sequence is TGTGCCAGCAGTCCGGGGAAGGACGTCAATGAGCAGTTCTTC. Encoded protein: CASSPGKDVNEQFF.

CDR3: CASVSSGNTIYF. As DNA, the CDR3 is TGTGCCAGTGTTAGCTCTGGAAACACCATATATTTT. This chain uses TRBV7-2 with TRBJ1-3; no clear D gene. Trimming cost V 9 bases and J 0 bases, with 6 bases left between them. The CDR3 extends over 12 amino acids. Germline V lookup: CDR1 SGHTA, CDR2 FQGNSA.

The count of this clone is one. V gene TRBV6-5 combines with J gene TRBJ1-6; D is ambiguous. The CDR3 is 13 residues long. Deletions cut 8 bases from V and 7 bases from J, with 12 bases between. The germline V gene encodes CDR1 MNHEY and CDR2 SVGAGI. The CDR3 loop is CASSRGGNSPLHF. Written as DNA, the CDR3 is TGTGCCAGCTCTAGAGGAGGGAATTCACCCCTCCACTTT.

V and J are TRBV28 and TRBJ1-6, with 11 bases aligning to TRBD1. The ends lost 5 bases at V and 9 bases at J; junction bases unmatched: 12. CDR1 is MDHEN and CDR2 is SYDVKM in the germline V gene. The CDR3 covers 17 residues. The CDR3 nucleotides read TGTGCCAGCAGTCCCCGGGGACAGGGGGGAACTAGTTCACCCCTCCACTTT. Translating it yields CASSPRGQGGTSSPLHF. Filled out from reference TRBV28 and TRBJ1-6, the complete variable domain reads DVKVTQSSRYLVKRTGEKVFLECVQDMDHENMFWYRQDPGLGLRLIYFSYDVKMKEKGDIPEGYSVSREKKERFSLILESASTNQTSMYLCASSPRGQGGTSSPLHFGNGTRLTVT.

The chain is built from TRBV30 and TRBJ1-5; D is possibly TRBD1 (6 bases). The V gene's germline CDR1 is GTSNPN and CDR2 SVGIG (reference sequence). Deletions cut 1 base from V and 2 bases from J, with 15 bases between. CDR3 length equals 16 residues. The CDR3 spells CAWSEGGSLGNQPQHF. CDR3 sequence (DNA): TGTGCCTGGAGTGAAGGGGGTAGTTTAGGCAATCAGCCCCAGCATTTT.

The rearrangement links TRBV28 to TRBJ1-2; D is unclear. The CDR3 runs to 15 residues. V was pared by 5 bases and J by 5 bases, with 18 bases between. In germline, CDR1 is MDHEN, CDR2 SYDVKM. CDR3 residues: CASSPPLPLPYGYTF. The CDR3 nucleotides read TGTGCCAGCAGTCCGCCCTTGCCCCTGCCATATGGCTACACCTTC.

The gene calls are TRBV2 and TRBJ2-5, with D possibly TRBD1 on 5 matching bases. The J call is in doubt because the DNA end fits TRBJ2-7 better. The CDR3 is 12 amino acids. In germline, CDR1 is SNHLY, CDR2 FYNNEI. The CDR3 region is CASKSRAHEQYF. The CDR3 DNA reads TGTGCCAGCAAATCCAGGGCGCACGAGCAGTACTTC.

The genes are TRBV7-2 and TRBJ1-3; TRBD1 matches 8 bases. Germline CDR1 reads SGHTA; CDR2 reads FQGNSA. Unmatched junction bases numbered 8, after V lost 6 bases and J lost 4 bases. CDR3 length equals 15 residues. The CDR3 loop is CASSLDRGPGNTIYF. CDR3 bases: TGTGCCAGCAGTCTTGACAGGGGACCCGGAAACACCATATATTTT.

This chain connects TRBV18 to TRBJ2-7; no reliable D call. The V gene lost 4 bases and the J gene lost 4 bases, with 11 bases spanning the gap. CDR3 size: 13 residues. Per the germline V gene, CDR1 is KGHSH and CDR2 is LQKENI. The CDR3 reads CASSHPTAYEQYF. The CDR3 DNA is TGTGCCAGCTCACATCCTACAGCGTACGAGCAGTACTTC.

This clone was seen a handful of times. J is TRBJ2-7 and V is TRBV18; D may be TRBD2 (5 bases). This CDR3 is 13 amino acids long. The V gene lost 6 bases and the J gene lost 0 bases, with 9 bases spanning the gap. Germline lookup yields CDR1 KGHSH and CDR2 LQKENI. The CDR3 reads CASSLGSSYEQYF. In nucleotides, the CDR3 is TGTGCCAGCTCCCTGGGGAGCTCCTACGAGCAGTACTTC.

V and J are TRBV30 and TRBJ1-5; 11 nucleotides agree with TRBD1. Germline CDR1 GTSNPN, CDR2 SVGIG (reference sequence). The V segment lost 2 bases and the J segment 4 bases; nucleotides outside the gene matches: 7. The CDR3 totals 16 residues. This CDR3 reads CAWSMAGTGGNQPQHF. In nucleotides, the CDR3 is TGTGCCTGGAGTATGGCCGGGACAGGGGGAAATCAGCCCCAGCATTTT.

This chain uses TRBV30 with TRBJ2-5; 9 positions agree with TRBD1. The V and J ends lost 5 bases and 5 bases, in that order; junction bases with no gene match: 0. Germline CDR1 and CDR2: GTSNPN and SVGIG (reference sequence). This CDR3 is built from 11 residues. CDR3 in DNA: TGTGCCTGGGGACAGGGGGAGACCCAGTACTTC. Protein: CAWGQGETQYF.

The chain employs TRBV30 and TRBJ2-5; D call uncertain. The CDR3 has 13 amino acids. Per germline, CDR1 GTSNPN and CDR2 SVGIG (reference sequence). The V end was cut by 0 bases, the J end by 2 bases, with 7 bases between. In DNA, the CDR3 is TGTGCCTGGAGTGTACAGCTACAAGAGACCCAGTACTTC. Residues: CAWSVQLQETQYF.

The chain combines TRBV5-5 with TRBJ2-7; 9 nucleotides agree with TRBD1. The length of the CDR3 is 15 residues. With 2 bases clipped from V and 6 bases from J, the junction kept 9 bases outside the gene matches. Germline V lookup: CDR1 SGHKS, CDR2 YYEKEE (reference sequence). CDR3 residues: CASSFAGQGNSEQYF. CDR3 sequence (DNA): TGTGCCAGCAGCTTCGCCGGACAGGGGAATAGCGAGCAGTACTTC.

The chain couples TRBV29-1 to TRBJ1-2; possible D gene TRBD1, 6 bases. From germline, CDR1 is SQVTM and CDR2 ANQGSEA. Trimming took off 7 bases at V and 7 bases at J, with 22 bases between the two ends. This CDR3 is 14 amino acids long. This chain's CDR3 is CSARGTPRGGGYTF. The CDR3 coding sequence is TGCAGCGCAAGGGGCACACCACGAGGGGGTGGCTACACCTTC.